The 9 T cell receptor beta chains below come from one sample, sequenced in a study of blood T cell repertoires in COVID-19. Sequencing was performed with immunoSEQ multiplex PCR; in TCRdb, only in-frame clones are kept and a portion is missing. Among approximately 220,000 clones, roughly 88% were seen once, and the ten largest hold around 25%. Material: peripheral blood. The source is a middle-aged man with acute or convalescent COVID-19.

The chain has TRBV5-6 and TRBJ2-7, with D perhaps TRBD1 (5 bases). The CDR3 loop spans 15 amino acids. Deletions cut 4 bases from V and 3 bases from J, with 17 bases between. Germline V gene data show CDR1 as SGHDT and CDR2 as YYEEEE. CDR3 loop: CASSRDAGLGYEQYF. DNA for the CDR3: TGTGCCAGCAGCAGGGATGCAGGGTTGGGCTACGAGCAGTACTTC.

This clone was counted a few times. The chain joins TRBV7-8 to TRBJ1-2; TRBD1 is a possible D gene (5 bases). The ends were cut back, 1 base at V and 2 bases at J, with 8 bases in the middle. CDR1 and CDR2 (germline): SGHVS, FQNEAQ. This CDR3 contains 14 residues. The CDR3 DNA is TGTGCCAGCAGCTTAGTACGGGGGAACTATGGCTACACCTTC. It is translated as CASSLVRGNYGYTF.

The genes are TRBV6-5 and TRBJ2-2; 9 bases line up with TRBD1. Germline lookup yields CDR1 MNHEY and CDR2 SVGAGI. The CDR3 contains 14 residues. The ends lost 8 bases at V and 4 bases at J; junction bases unmatched: 5. DNA for the CDR3: TGTGCCAGCGCCGGGACAGGGACCACCGGGGAGCTGTTTTTT. It encodes CASAGTGTTGELFF.

Points on this clone: Other DNA sequences in this sample translate to the same CDR3. V gene TRBV7-8 combines with J gene TRBJ2-7; 13 nucleotides align to TRBD2. The CDR3 totals 15 residues. The germline gives CDR1 SGHVS, CDR2 FQNEAQ. Trimming at V came to 6 bases and at J to 3 bases, leaving 5 bases not matched to a gene. The CDR3 nucleotides read TGTGCCAGCAGTTCCCGACTAGCGGGAGGCTACGAGCAGTACTTC. Its translation: CASSSRLAGGYEQYF.

This chain joins TRBV15 and TRBJ2-7; tentatively, D is TRBD1 (5 bases). The CDR3 length is 15 residues. The germline V gene has CDR1 LNHNV and CDR2 YYDKDF (reference sequence). Trimming cost V 0 bases and J 5 bases, with 14 bases left between them. CDR3 region: CATSRDQGVTHEQYF. CDR3 in DNA: TGTGCCACCAGCAGAGACCAAGGGGTGACCCACGAGCAGTACTTC.

Within the sample, this clone is medium-sized (0.01 to 0.1%). The chain is built from TRBV13 and TRBJ1-1; 7 bases are a match to TRBD1. The CDR3 sequence is 15 residues long. V dropped 5 bases and J dropped 2; count of bases not matched to a gene: 8. Germline values: CDR1 PRHDT, CDR2 FYEKMQ (reference sequence). The CDR3 loop is CASSTTGQLNTEAFF. In DNA form, the CDR3 reads TGTGCCAGCAGCACTACGGGACAGCTTAACACTGAAGCTTTCTTT.

This chain uses TRBV5-1 with TRBJ2-1; D perhaps matches TRBD1 (6 bases). V was trimmed by 0 bases and J by 4 bases, leaving 8 bases between them. In germline, CDR1 is SGHRS, CDR2 YFSETQ. The CDR3 is 14 amino acids. The DNA of the CDR3 is TGCGCCAGCAGCTTGGCCAGGGGATACAATGAGCAGTTCTTC. Translation gives CASSLARGYNEQFF.

This chain joins TRBV10-3 and TRBJ1-1, with a weak D call TRBD1 (6 bases). The CDR3 is 16 residues long. Trimming shortened V by 4 bases and J by 4 bases, and 19 bases separated the two germline ends. Germline lookup yields CDR1 ENHRY and CDR2 SYGVKD. This chain's CDR3 is CAISAGQGSFGTEAFF. The CDR3 DNA reads as TGTGCCATCAGTGCTGGGCAGGGGAGTTTCGGCACTGAAGCTTTCTTT.

The chain employs TRBV9 and TRBJ1-4; D ambiguous. Germline loops: CDR1 SGDLS, CDR2 YYNGEE. This CDR3 is built from 16 residues. V was trimmed by 4 bases and J by 5 bases, leaving 18 bases between them. DNA for the CDR3: TGTGCCAGCAGCCCTCCCGGAGGCGGGGAAAATGAAAAACTGTTTTTT. Translated, it gives CASSPPGGGENEKLFF.